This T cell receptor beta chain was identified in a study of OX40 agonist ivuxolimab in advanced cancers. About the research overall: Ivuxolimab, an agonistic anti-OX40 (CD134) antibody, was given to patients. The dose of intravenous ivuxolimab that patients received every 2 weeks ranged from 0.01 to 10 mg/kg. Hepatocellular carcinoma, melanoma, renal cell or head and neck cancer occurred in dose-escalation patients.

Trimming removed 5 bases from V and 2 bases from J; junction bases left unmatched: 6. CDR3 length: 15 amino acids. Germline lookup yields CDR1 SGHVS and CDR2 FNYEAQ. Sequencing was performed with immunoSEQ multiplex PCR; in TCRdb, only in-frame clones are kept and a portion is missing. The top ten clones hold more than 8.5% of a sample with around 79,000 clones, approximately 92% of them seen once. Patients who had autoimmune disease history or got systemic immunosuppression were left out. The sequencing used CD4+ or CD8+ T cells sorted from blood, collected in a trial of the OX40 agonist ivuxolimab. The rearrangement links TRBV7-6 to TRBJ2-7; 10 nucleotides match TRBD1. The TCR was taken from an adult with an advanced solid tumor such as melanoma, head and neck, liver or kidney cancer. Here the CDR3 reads CASSNGQGGAYEQYF. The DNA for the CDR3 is TGTGCCAGCAGCAACGGACAGGGGGGAGCCTACGAGCAGTACTTC.